This TCR beta chain was captured by sequencing in a study of blood T cell repertoires in COVID-19. In the study overall: Acute and convalescent COVID-19 specimens originated in the United States, Italy and Spain. Sample material is recorded as cDNA or gDNA derived from T cells, B-cell-depleted T cells, or PBMCs.

Trimming cost V 4 bases and J 8 bases; bases outside gene matches: 8. This CDR3 region has 14 residues. CDR1 SGHNT and CDR2 YENEEA come from the germline V gene. In the authors' methods: By means of reference gene primer amplification, nucleated cell counts were estimated. TCRdb's table, derived via immunoSEQ multiplex PCR, lists solely in-frame clones and lacks some. Clonal size and the V and J genes are those of that table, whereas D and trimming came from the DNA. The data hold approximately 130,000 clones, with 85% observed a single time. This clonotype originated in a man between 60 and 75 years old with acute or convalescent COVID-19. The sequenced sample was peripheral blood. The V gene is TRBV11-3, the J gene TRBJ2-1, with TRBD2 identical over 7 bases. The CDR3 is CASSSGLTGDEQFF. The CDR3 DNA sequence: TGTGCCAGCAGCTCGGGACTAACGGGAGATGAGCAGTTCTTC.